The 27 T cell receptor beta chains in this list originate from one sample, sequenced in a study of T cell responses to AZD1222 COVID-19 vaccine. Using immunoSEQ multiplex PCR, the repertoire was profiled, and TCRdb retains in-frame clones only, with some absent. The table has 85,000 to 100,000 clones, around 90% seen once. The material was peripheral blood, obtained 28 days after the second AZD1222 dose. The receptors shown here come from an adult who received the AZD1222 COVID-19 vaccine.

This chain uses TRBV7-3 with TRBJ2-2; D perhaps matches TRBD2 (6 bases). CDR1 and CDR2 from the germline V gene are SGHTA and FQGTGA. Trimming shortened V by 5 bases and J by 4 bases, and 14 bases separated the two germline ends. The CDR3 sequence is 15 residues long. DNA for the CDR3: TGTGCCAGCAGCCCCCGGGACTCTACCACCGGGGAGCTGTTTTTT. It translates to CASSPRDSTTGELFF.

The rearrangement links TRBV6-5 to TRBJ1-5, with no clear D. Trimming cost V 7 bases and J 2 bases, with 9 bases left between them. Germline CDR1 MNHEY, CDR2 SVGAGI. The CDR3 consists of 13 residues. The CDR3 DNA reads as TGTGCCAGCATGCCGGGCGGCAATCAGCCCCAGCATTTT. This translates into CASMPGGNQPQHF.

The rearrangement uses TRBV6-5 and TRBJ1-6, with TRBD1 as a possible D gene (5 bases). The ends were cut back, 0 bases at V and 0 bases at J, with 6 bases in the middle. This CDR3 contains 16 residues. Germline V gene data show CDR1 as MNHEY and CDR2 as SVGAGI. The CDR3 reads CASSYSGVSYNSPLHF. The CDR3 bases are TGTGCCAGCAGTTACTCGGGGGTCTCCTATAATTCACCCCTCCACTTT.

This chain uses TRBV30 with TRBJ1-1, with no clear D. The CDR3 consists of 13 residues. Germline loops: CDR1 GTSNPN, CDR2 SVGIG (reference sequence). Trimming removed 0 bases at V and 5 bases at J, with 10 bases between. DNA for the CDR3: TGTGCCTGGAGTGTACACTCTGGAACTGAAGCTTTCTTT. This translates into CAWSVHSGTEAFF.

This clone was observed a few times. CDR3 bases: TGTGCCAGTAGTCCCAAGAGACAGCTTTACGAGCAGTACTTC. It codes for CASSPKRQLYEQYF. The chain has TRBV19 and TRBJ2-7, with D possibly being TRBD1 (5 bases). Trimming left V 5 bases short and J 4 bases short, with 15 bases between. The CDR3 contains 14 residues. CDR1 and CDR2 (germline): LNHDA, SQIVND (reference sequence).

The chain combines TRBV6-5 with TRBJ1-3; D unresolved. V lost 2 bases and J lost 0, with 11 bases in between. This CDR3 comprises 16 residues. Germline CDR1 reads MNHEY; CDR2 reads SVGAGI. The CDR3 nucleotides read TGTGCCAGCAGTTACGGTCCGGCGAGCTCTGGAAACACCATATATTTT. Protein sequence: CASSYGPASSGNTIYF.

This sequence joins TRBV2 and TRBJ1-1; D gene uncertain. The CDR3 contains 14 residues. Germline values: CDR1 SNHLY, CDR2 FYNNEI. V lost 1 base and J 1 base, leaving 7 bases between the germline ends. Here the CDR3 DNA reads TGTGCCAGCAGTGAAGAGGCGGGGAACACTGAAGCTTTCTTT. Translated: CASSEEAGNTEAFF.

CDR3 protein: CASSSSGGYSSYEQYF. The DNA of the CDR3 is TGCGCCAGCAGCTCGAGCGGGGGGTACAGCTCCTACGAGCAGTACTTC. The rearrangement joins TRBV5-1 to TRBJ2-7; the match to TRBD2 covers 9 bases. CDR3 length: 16 residues. Germline V gene lookup returns CDR1 SGHRS and CDR2 YFSETQ. After removal of 3 bases from V and 0 bases from J, the junction contained 7 bases not matched to a gene.

This rearrangement joins TRBV27 to TRBJ1-2, with D perhaps matching TRBD1 (6 bases). Trimming removed 0 bases from V and 4 bases from J, with 21 bases in between. From germline, CDR1 is MNHEY and CDR2 SMNVEV (reference sequence). The CDR3 has 18 amino acids. This CDR3 reads CASSLSFQRGMGSYGYTF. CDR3 bases: TGTGCCAGCAGTTTATCTTTTCAAAGGGGGATGGGGAGCTATGGCTACACCTTC.

This chain connects TRBV11-2 to TRBJ2-1, with D possibly being TRBD1 or TRBD2 (5 bases each). The germline V and J ends were trimmed by 4 bases and 11 bases, with 15 bases remaining between them. CDR1 is SGHAT, CDR2 FQNNGV, per germline. CDR3 length equals 13 residues. The CDR3 bases are TGTGCCAGCAGCTCCCCGGTGGGGGTTCAGCAGTTCTTC. Residues: CASSSPVGVQQFF. Based on the CDR3 plus reference TRBV11-2 and TRBJ2-1, the full variable domain is EAGVAQSPRYKIIEKRQSVAFWCNPISGHATLYWYQQILGQGPKLLIQFQNNGVVDDSQLPKDRFSAERLKGVDSTLKIQPAKLEDSAVYLCASSSPVGVQQFFGPGTRLTVL.

This clone was counted a single time. The chain joins TRBV6-5 to TRBJ2-2; D call uncertain. Trimming pared 5 bases from V and 7 bases from J, leaving 17 bases between. The CDR3 sequence is 15 residues long. Germline-derived CDR1 and CDR2 are MNHEY and SVGAGI. The CDR3 DNA reads TGTGCCAGCAGTCCCTCACCCCTCCTAGGCGGGGAGCTGTTTTTT. Its translation is CASSPSPLLGGELFF.

The chain has TRBV7-9 and TRBJ1-1; D gene uncertain. The germline V gene encodes CDR1 SEHNR and CDR2 FQNEAQ (reference sequence). This CDR3 has 13 residues. V lost 5 bases and J 5 bases, leaving 12 bases between the germline ends. CDR3 residues: CASSTERVTEAFF. As DNA, the CDR3 is TGTGCCAGCAGCACCGAACGGGTTACTGAAGCTTTCTTT.

This clone has just a few counts. V usage is TRBV19 and J usage is TRBJ1-1; D is possibly TRBD1 (5 bases). Germline V lookup: CDR1 LNHDA, CDR2 SQIVND (reference sequence). Trimming removed 7 bases at V and 3 bases at J, with 15 bases between. The length of the CDR3 is 14 residues. The CDR3 reads CASTQVAWDTEAFF. DNA for the CDR3: TGTGCCAGTACACAGGTGGCATGGGACACTGAAGCTTTCTTT.

This rearrangement joins TRBV27 to TRBJ1-6; perhaps TRBD1 as D (5 bases). The CDR3 contains 14 residues. V shed 5 bases and J shed 5 bases, with 10 bases lying between them. The V gene's germline CDR1 is MNHEY and CDR2 SMNVEV (reference sequence). The CDR3, as DNA: TGTGCCAGCAGTCGAGACAGTAATAATTCACCCCTCCACTTT. This encodes CASSRDSNNSPLHF.

V gene TRBV6-5 combines with J gene TRBJ2-5; D not resolved. Germline CDR1 MNHEY, CDR2 SVGAGI. CDR3 length equals 15 residues. The V gene lost 5 bases and the J gene lost 3 bases, with 16 bases spanning the gap. The DNA for the CDR3 is TGTGCCAGCAGTCCGAGTTGGGCAGCTAAAGAGACCCAGTACTTC. As protein: CASSPSWAAKETQYF.

The genes are TRBV6-8 and TRBJ1-2, with D perhaps TRBD1 (5 bases). The CDR3 extends over 13 amino acids. Between the trimmed V and J ends, which lost 4 bases and 9 bases, there was a span of 15 bases. Germline V CDR1 and CDR2: MNHGY, SAAAGT. The CDR3 region has the DNA TGTGCCAGCAGTTCTCGGGGCTTAGGGAGCTACACCTTC. Its protein is CASSSRGLGSYTF.

The V call is TRBV5-1, the J call TRBJ2-2; 10 positions agree with TRBD2. Unmatched junction bases numbered 7, after V lost 4 bases and J lost 1 base. Per the germline V gene, CDR1 is SGHRS and CDR2 is YFSETQ. The CDR3 extends over 17 amino acids. CDR3 sequence reads: CASSPRVAGGNTGELFF. CDR3 nucleotide sequence: TGCGCCAGCAGCCCGCGAGTAGCGGGGGGGAACACCGGGGAGCTGTTTTTT.

This chain uses TRBV2 with TRBJ1-2; D might be TRBD1 (5 bases). V was clipped by 8 bases and J by 5 bases, with 12 bases between them. CDR3 length: 12 residues. Germline-derived CDR1 and CDR2 are SNHLY and FYNNEI. CDR3 loop: CASAGTGYGYTF. The CDR3 DNA sequence: TGTGCCAGCGCCGGGACGGGTTATGGCTACACCTTC.

The chain joins TRBV6-5 to TRBJ2-3; 9 positions match TRBD2. V shed 10 bases, J shed 4 bases, and the junction held 12 bases outside the gene matches. This CDR3 comprises 15 residues. From germline, CDR1 is MNHEY and CDR2 SVGAGI. The CDR3 reads CAILQRQRGADTQYF. CDR3 DNA sequence: TGTGCCATATTACAAAGACAGCGGGGGGCAGATACGCAGTATTTT.

The gene calls are TRBV6-2 or TRBV6-3 and TRBJ2-2; D may be TRBD2 (5 bases). This CDR3 comprises 15 residues. Trimming stripped 3 bases from V and 0 bases from J, with 8 bases between. Germline V gene sequence: CDR1 MNHEY, CDR2 SVGEGT. The DNA of the CDR3 is TGTGCCAGCAGTTATTGGCGGGCGAACACCGGGGAGCTGTTTTTT. Protein sequence: CASSYWRANTGELFF.

The rearrangement joins TRBV5-5 to TRBJ1-2; D uncertain. Germline V gene sequence: CDR1 SGHKS, CDR2 YYEKEE (reference sequence). The CDR3 has 16 residues. The germline V and J ends were trimmed by 0 bases and 5 bases, with 17 bases remaining between them. DNA of the CDR3: TGTGCCAGCAGCTTGGATTCAGGTGCGAGACTGTATGGCTACACCTTC. Encoded protein: CASSLDSGARLYGYTF.

The chain has TRBV29-1 and TRBJ2-1; D may be TRBD1 (6 bases). The CDR3 has 14 residues. Germline CDR1 is SQVTM and CDR2 is ANQGSEA. The germline V and J ends were trimmed by 7 bases and 1 base, with 14 bases remaining between them. The CDR3 is CSGGTHESYNEQFF. The CDR3 DNA reads TGCAGCGGTGGGACACACGAATCCTACAATGAGCAGTTCTTC.

The rearrangement joins TRBV28 to TRBJ1-2; tentative D call: TRBD1 (6 bases). This CDR3 is built from 15 residues. V lost 5 bases and J 3 bases, leaving 16 bases between the germline ends. Looked up from germline, CDR1 is MDHEN and CDR2 is SYDVKM. CDR3 sequence: CASSEQGKFHYGYTF. The DNA for the CDR3 is TGTGCCAGCAGTGAACAGGGTAAATTTCACTATGGCTACACCTTC.

This clone was counted a few times. The chain links TRBV6-5 to TRBJ1-5; no reliable D call. The V and J ends lost 8 bases and 4 bases respectively, with 18 bases between them. The CDR3 extends over 15 amino acids. CDR1 and CDR2 (germline): MNHEY, SVGAGI. In DNA, the CDR3 is TGTGCCAGCGGAATCGGGGATGGTGGAAATCAGCCCCAGCATTTT. Protein product: CASGIGDGGNQPQHF.

The rearrangement uses TRBV29-1 and TRBJ1-1; D remains ambiguous. Germline V gene sequence: CDR1 SQVTM, CDR2 ANQGSEA. This CDR3 comprises 14 residues. V was trimmed by 1 base and J by 2 bases, leaving 11 bases between them. CDR3 protein: CSVEALRVNTEAFF. CDR3 sequence (DNA): TGCAGCGTTGAAGCATTGAGAGTCAACACTGAAGCTTTCTTT.

Only a few counts were recorded for this clone. This chain joins TRBV6-6 and TRBJ1-1; a possible D gene is TRBD1 (5 bases). The CDR3 is made up of 16 amino acids. V lost 0 bases and J 6 bases, leaving 17 bases between the germline ends. Germline assignment: CDR1 MNHNY and CDR2 SVGAGI (reference sequence). CDR3 bases: TGTGCCAGCAGTTACTCGAGGGATGCTGGGGCGCCTGAAGCTTTCTTT. Amino acids: CASSYSRDAGAPEAFF.

The rearrangement joins TRBV18 to TRBJ1-2, with D possibly matching TRBD1 (6 bases). This CDR3 region has 14 residues. Trimming shortened V by 6 bases and J by 5 bases, and 16 bases separated the two germline ends. The germline gives CDR1 KGHSH, CDR2 LQKENI. The CDR3: CASSLGGGEYGYTF. The CDR3 coding sequence is TGTGCCAGCTCCCTCGGGGGGGGCGAGTATGGCTACACCTTC. The variable domain in full, with the rest retrieved from reference TRBV18 and TRBJ1-2, is NAGVMQNPRHLVRRRGQEARLRCSPMKGHSHVYWYRQLPEEGLKFMVYLQKENIIDESGMPKERFSAEFPKEGPSILRIQQVVRGDSAAYFCASSLGGGEYGYTFGSGTRLTVV.